This T cell receptor beta chain was sequenced during a study of blood T cell repertoires in COVID-19. Study information: The cDNA or gDNA used as material had been derived from T cells, B-cell-depleted T cells, or PBMCs.

This CDR3 is 16 amino acids long. Trimming at V came to 0 bases and at J to 6 bases, leaving 10 bases not matched to a gene. Germline V gene lookup returns CDR1 MNHEY and CDR2 SMNVEV (reference sequence). Produced via immunoSEQ multiplex PCR; TCRdb's table is partial and in-frame only. The sample records about 230,000 clones, about nine tenths being singletons. The chain carries TRBV27 and TRBJ1-1; 7 bases fit TRBD1. The sequence derives from a man aged 45-60 years with COVID-19, enrolled during active disease. Sequencing was carried out using peripheral blood. The CDR3 nucleotides are TGTGCCAGCAGTTTATCGGCAGGAACAGGGGTACCTGAAGCTTTCTTT. It yields the protein CASSLSAGTGVPEAFF.